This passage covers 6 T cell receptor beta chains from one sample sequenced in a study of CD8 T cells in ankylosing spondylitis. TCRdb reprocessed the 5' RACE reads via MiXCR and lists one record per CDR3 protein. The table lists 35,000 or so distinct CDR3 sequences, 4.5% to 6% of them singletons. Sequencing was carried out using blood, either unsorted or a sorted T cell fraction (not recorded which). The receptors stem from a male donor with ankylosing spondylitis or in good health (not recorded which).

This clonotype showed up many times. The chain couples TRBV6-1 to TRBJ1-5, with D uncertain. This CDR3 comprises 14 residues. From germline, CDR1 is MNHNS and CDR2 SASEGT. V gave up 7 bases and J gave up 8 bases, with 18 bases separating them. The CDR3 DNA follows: TGTGCCAGCACCTCAGAGTCGGGCGAGAAGCCCCAGCATTTT. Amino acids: CASTSESGEKPQHF.

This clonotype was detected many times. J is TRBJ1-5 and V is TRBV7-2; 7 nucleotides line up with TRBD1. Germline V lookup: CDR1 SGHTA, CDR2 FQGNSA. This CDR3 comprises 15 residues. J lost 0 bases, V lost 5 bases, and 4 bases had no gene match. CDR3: CASSPGQYSNQPQHF. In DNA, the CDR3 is TGTGCCAGCAGCCCGGGACAGTATAGCAATCAGCCCCAGCATTTT.

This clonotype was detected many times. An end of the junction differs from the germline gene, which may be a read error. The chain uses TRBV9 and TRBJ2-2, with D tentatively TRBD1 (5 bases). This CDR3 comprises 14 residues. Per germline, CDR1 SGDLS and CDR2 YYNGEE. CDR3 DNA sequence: TGTGCCAGCACCGTACAAGGGGACACCGGGGAGCTGTTTTTT. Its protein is CASTVQGDTGELFF. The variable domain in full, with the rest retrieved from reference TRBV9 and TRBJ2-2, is DSGVTQTPKHLITATGQRVTLRCSPRSGDLSVYWYQQSLDQGLQFLIQYYNGEERAKGNILERFSAQQFPDLHSELNLSSLELGDSALYFCASTVQGDTGELFFGEGSRLTVL.

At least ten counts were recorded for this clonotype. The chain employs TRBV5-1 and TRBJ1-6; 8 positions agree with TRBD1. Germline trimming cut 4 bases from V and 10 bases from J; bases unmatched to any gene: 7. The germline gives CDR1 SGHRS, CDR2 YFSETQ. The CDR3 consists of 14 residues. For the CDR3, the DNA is TGCGCCAGCAGCCCCGGACAGGGCCGGTCACCCCTCCACTTT. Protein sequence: CASSPGQGRSPLHF. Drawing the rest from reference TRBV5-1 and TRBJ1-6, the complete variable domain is KAGVTQTPRYLIKTRGQQVTLSCSPISGHRSVSWYQQTPGQGLQFLFEYFSETQRNKGNFPGRFSGRQFSNSRSEMNVSTLELGDSALYLCASSPGQGRSPLHFGNGTRLTVT.

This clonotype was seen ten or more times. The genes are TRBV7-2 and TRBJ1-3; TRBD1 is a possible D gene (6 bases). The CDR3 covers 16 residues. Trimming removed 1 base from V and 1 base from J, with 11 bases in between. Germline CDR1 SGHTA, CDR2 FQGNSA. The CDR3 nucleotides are TGTGCCAGCAGCTTAGGGGCCAGGGGTTCTGGAAACACCATATATTTT. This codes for CASSLGARGSGNTIYF.

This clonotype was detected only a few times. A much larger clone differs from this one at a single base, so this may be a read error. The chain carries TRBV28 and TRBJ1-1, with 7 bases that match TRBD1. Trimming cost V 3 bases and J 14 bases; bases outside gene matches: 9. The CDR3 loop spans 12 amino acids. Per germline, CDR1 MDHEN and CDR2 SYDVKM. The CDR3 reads CASSFPRQGVFF. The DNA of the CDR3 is TGTGCCAGCAGTTTCCCTCGGCAGGGGGTATTCTTT.